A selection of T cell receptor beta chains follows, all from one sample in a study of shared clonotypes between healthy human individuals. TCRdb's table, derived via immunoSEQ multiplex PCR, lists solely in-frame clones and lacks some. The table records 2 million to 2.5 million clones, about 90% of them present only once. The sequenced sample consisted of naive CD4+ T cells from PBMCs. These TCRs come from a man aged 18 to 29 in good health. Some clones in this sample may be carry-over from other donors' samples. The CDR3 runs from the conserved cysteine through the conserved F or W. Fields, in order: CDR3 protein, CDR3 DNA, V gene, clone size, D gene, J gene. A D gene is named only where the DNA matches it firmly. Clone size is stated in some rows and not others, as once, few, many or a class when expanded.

CDR3: CASSGGAEQYF; DNA: TGTGCCAGCAGTGGTGGTGCCGAGCAGTACTTC; V: TRBV2; size: few; D: -; J: TRBJ2-7
CDR3: CACGRTTSSYEQYF; DNA: TGTGCCTGCGGAAGGACTACGAGCTCCTACGAGCAGTACTTC; V: TRBV30; size: -; D: -; J: TRBJ2-7
CDR3: CASSGAAGGFSEQYF; DNA: TGTGCCAGCAGCGGCGCGGCAGGGGGCTTTTCCGAGCAGTACTTC; V: TRBV11-2; size: -; D: TRBD1; J: TRBJ2-7
CDR3: CASSPQGSSYEQYF; DNA: TGTGCCAGCTCACCACAGGGTAGCTCCTACGAGCAGTACTTC; V: TRBV18; size: -; D: -; J: TRBJ2-7
CDR3: CASRLAGGTHNEQFF; DNA: TGTGCCAGCAGACTAGCGGGAGGTACCCACAATGAGCAGTTCTTC; V: TRBV28; size: -; D: TRBD2; J: TRBJ2-1
CDR3: CASSSMTSGRGNEQFF; DNA: TGTGCCAGCAGTTCAATGACTAGCGGGAGAGGCAATGAGCAGTTCTTC; V: TRBV28; size: -; D: TRBD2; J: TRBJ2-1
CDR3: CASSPPRQGLAEAFF; DNA: TGTGCCAGCTCACCACCGAGGCAGGGGTTAGCTGAAGCTTTCTTT; V: TRBV18; size: -; D: -; J: TRBJ1-1
CDR3: CASSLAGGSAYEQYF; DNA: TGCGCCAGCAGCTTGGCGGGCGGGAGCGCCTACGAGCAGTACTTC; V: TRBV5-1; size: -; D: TRBD2; J: TRBJ2-7
CDR3: CASSGPEQGGNYGYTF; DNA: TGTGCCAGCAGTGGACCCGAACAGGGTGGTAACTATGGCTACACCTTC; V: TRBV6-1; size: -; D: -; J: TRBJ1-2
CDR3: CASSTRLAGATDTQYF; DNA: TGTGCCAGTAGTACCCGACTAGCGGGAGCGACAGATACGCAGTATTTT; V: TRBV19; size: -; D: TRBD2; J: TRBJ2-3
CDR3: CATHPPGLTSTDTQYF; DNA: TGTGCAACTCATCCTCCGGGGTTAACTAGCACAGATACGCAGTATTTT; V: TRBV28; size: once; D: -; J: TRBJ2-3
CDR3: CAISGADGQAWETQYF; DNA: TGTGCCATCAGTGGGGCGGATGGACAGGCTTGGGAGACCCAGTACTTC; V: TRBV10-3; size: -; D: TRBD1; J: TRBJ2-5
CDR3: CASSQDVRTDTQYF; DNA: TGCGCCAGCAGCCAAGATGTCCGCACAGATACGCAGTATTTT; V: TRBV4-3; size: -; D: -; J: TRBJ2-3
CDR3: CAWSAEGNQPQHF; DNA: TGTGCCTGGAGTGCAGAGGGCAATCAGCCCCAGCATTTT; V: TRBV30; size: -; D: -; J: TRBJ1-5
CDR3: CASSQDRLRGAGNTIYF; DNA: TGCGCCAGCAGCCAAGATCGTCTCAGGGGGGCTGGAAACACCATATATTTT; V: TRBV4-1; size: -; D: TRBD1; J: TRBJ1-3
CDR3: CAISVQASGDSEQFF; DNA: TGTGCCATCAGTGTACAGGCTAGCGGGGACTCAGAGCAGTTCTTC; V: TRBV10-3; size: -; D: TRBD2; J: TRBJ2-1
CDR3: CASSLAAGSNTDTQYF; DNA: TGTGCCAGCAGCTTGGCAGCGGGGTCTAACACAGATACGCAGTATTTT; V: TRBV5-4; size: -; D: TRBD2; J: TRBJ2-3
CDR3: CASSADRGRQPQHF; DNA: TGTGCCAGCAGCGCAGACAGGGGTCGGCAGCCCCAGCATTTT; V: TRBV9; size: -; D: TRBD1; J: TRBJ1-5
CDR3: CASSLVGTNNEQFF; DNA: TGTGCCAGCAGCTTGGTCGGCACCAACAATGAGCAGTTCTTC; V: TRBV5-6; size: -; D: -; J: TRBJ2-1
CDR3: CASSFRTVGTNEKLFF; DNA: TGTGCCAGCAGTTTTAGGACAGTGGGGACTAATGAAAAACTGTTTTTT; V: TRBV27; size: -; D: -; J: TRBJ1-4
CDR3: CASSLGPRAFF; DNA: TGTGCCAGCAGTTTGGGCCCTAGGGCTTTCTTT; V: TRBV2; size: -; D: -; J: TRBJ1-1
CDR3: CATSRDRGGQGDQPQHF; DNA: TGTGCCACCAGCAGAGATAGGGGGGGGCAGGGTGATCAGCCCCAGCATTTT; V: TRBV15; size: -; D: -; J: TRBJ1-5
CDR3: CASSLWGEEEQFF; DNA: TGTGCCAGCAGTTTATGGGGGGAGGAGGAGCAGTTCTTC; V: TRBV27; size: -; D: -; J: TRBJ2-1
CDR3: CASSQDGQGNQPQHF; DNA: TGTGCCAGCAGCCAAGACGGACAGGGGAATCAGCCCCAGCATTTT; V: TRBV4-2; size: few; D: TRBD1; J: TRBJ1-5
CDR3: CASSFQREWNEQFF; DNA: TGTGCCAGCAGTTTTCAGCGGGAGTGGAATGAGCAGTTCTTC; V: TRBV27; size: -; D: TRBD2; J: TRBJ2-1
CDR3: CASTEIWRSTDTQYF; DNA: TGTGCCAGCACCGAAATTTGGCGGTCCACAGATACGCAGTATTTT; V: TRBV6-1; size: -; D: -; J: TRBJ2-3
CDR3: CASSPPGTGGNTIYF; DNA: TGTGCCAGCAGTCCCCCCGGGACAGGGGGAAACACCATATATTTT; V: TRBV25-1; size: -; D: TRBD1; J: TRBJ1-3
CDR3: CASSAPPGAGGTNIQYF; DNA: TGTGCCAGCAGCGCCCCCCCCGGAGCAGGGGGCACGAACATTCAGTACTTC; V: TRBV9; size: -; D: TRBD1; J: TRBJ2-4
CDR3: CALSQDIRDEQFF; DNA: TGTGCCCTGTCGCAAGATATAAGAGATGAGCAGTTCTTC; V: TRBV30; size: -; D: -; J: TRBJ2-1
CDR3: CASSLGQYNTEAFF; DNA: TGCGCCAGCAGCTTGGGACAGTACAACACTGAAGCTTTCTTT; V: TRBV5-1; size: -; D: -; J: TRBJ1-1
CDR3: CASSLLGLTEAFF; DNA: TGTGCCAGCAGCTTATTGGGACTCACTGAAGCTTTCTTT; V: TRBV7-9; size: -; D: -; J: TRBJ1-1
CDR3: CASSYVAGVNIQYF; DNA: TGTGCCAGCAGTTACGTAGCGGGAGTGAACATTCAGTACTTC; V: TRBV6-6; size: -; D: TRBD2; J: TRBJ2-4
CDR3: CAISEGTGSTEAFF; DNA: TGTGCCATCAGTGAGGGGACAGGGAGCACTGAAGCTTTCTTT; V: TRBV10-3; size: few; D: TRBD1; J: TRBJ1-1
CDR3: CSVGRQGPVEQYF; DNA: TGCAGCGTGGGACGACAGGGGCCGGTGGAGCAGTACTTC; V: TRBV29-1; size: -; D: TRBD1; J: TRBJ2-7
CDR3: CASRRTGAMNTEAFF; DNA: TGTGCCAGCAGGAGGACAGGGGCGATGAACACTGAAGCTTTCTTT; V: TRBV2; size: -; D: TRBD1; J: TRBJ1-1
CDR3: CASSPPGQGYNEQFF; DNA: TGTGCCAGCAGTCCCCCGGGACAGGGCTACAATGAGCAGTTCTTC; V: TRBV28; size: -; D: TRBD1; J: TRBJ2-1
CDR3: CASSRPGGAADTQYF; DNA: TGCGCCAGCAGCCGCCCCGGGGGGGCAGCGGATACGCAGTATTTT; V: TRBV5-1; size: -; D: TRBD2; J: TRBJ2-3
CDR3: CASSQQGRGGEKLFF; DNA: TGCGCCAGCAGCCAACAGGGCAGGGGAGGTGAAAAACTGTTTTTT; V: TRBV4-1; size: -; D: -; J: TRBJ1-4
CDR3: CASSLGRWTQYF; DNA: TGTGCCAGCAGCTTAGGGAGGTGGACCCAGTACTTC; V: TRBV7-2; size: -; D: -; J: TRBJ2-5
CDR3: CASSPIAGGPYEQYF; DNA: TGTGCCAGCTCACCCATAGCGGGAGGGCCCTACGAGCAGTACTTC; V: TRBV18; size: -; D: TRBD2; J: TRBJ2-7
CDR3: CASSLGTNEKLFF; DNA: TGCGCCAGCAGCTTGGGAACTAATGAAAAACTGTTTTTT; V: TRBV5-1; size: -; D: -; J: TRBJ1-4
CDR3: CASSLDSYSNQPQHF; DNA: TGTGCCAGCAGTCTTGATAGCTATAGCAATCAGCCCCAGCATTTT; V: TRBV6-5; size: -; D: -; J: TRBJ1-5
CDR3: CASSEYWRQQETQYF; DNA: TGTGCCAGCAGTGAATACTGGCGGCAACAAGAGACCCAGTACTTC; V: TRBV2; size: -; D: -; J: TRBJ2-5
CDR3: CASSQVVGLTFAGSNQPQHF; DNA: TGCGCCAGCAGCCAAGTGGTAGGTCTTACCTTCGCGGGTAGCAATCAGCCCCAGCATTTT; V: TRBV4-1; size: -; D: -; J: TRBJ1-5
CDR3: CASSQALSSGANVLTF; DNA: TGCGCCAGCAGCCAAGCATTATCCTCTGGGGCCAACGTCCTGACTTTC; V: TRBV4-3; size: -; D: -; J: TRBJ2-6
CDR3: CATSRGQTLTSGVLFF; DNA: TGTGCCACCAGCAGGGGACAGACTCTGACTTCTGGAGTTCTGTTTTTT; V: TRBV15; size: -; D: TRBD1; J: TRBJ1-4